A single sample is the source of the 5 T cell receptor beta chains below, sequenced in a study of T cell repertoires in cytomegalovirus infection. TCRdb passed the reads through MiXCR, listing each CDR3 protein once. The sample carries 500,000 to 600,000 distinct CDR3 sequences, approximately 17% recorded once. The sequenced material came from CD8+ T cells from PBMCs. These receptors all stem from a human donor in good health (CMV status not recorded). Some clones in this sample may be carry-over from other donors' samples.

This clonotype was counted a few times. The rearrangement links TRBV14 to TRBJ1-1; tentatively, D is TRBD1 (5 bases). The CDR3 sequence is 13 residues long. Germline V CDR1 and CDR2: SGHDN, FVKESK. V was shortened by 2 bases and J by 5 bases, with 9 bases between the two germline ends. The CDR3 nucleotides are TGTGCCAGCAGCCAACAGGGCCGAACTGAAGCTTTCTTT. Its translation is CASSQQGRTEAFF.

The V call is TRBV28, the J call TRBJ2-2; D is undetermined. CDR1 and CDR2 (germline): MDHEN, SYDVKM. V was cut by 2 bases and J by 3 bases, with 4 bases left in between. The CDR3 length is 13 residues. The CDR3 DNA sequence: TGTGCCAGCAGTTTAAGGGACACCGGGGAGCTGTTTTTT. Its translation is CASSLRDTGELFF.

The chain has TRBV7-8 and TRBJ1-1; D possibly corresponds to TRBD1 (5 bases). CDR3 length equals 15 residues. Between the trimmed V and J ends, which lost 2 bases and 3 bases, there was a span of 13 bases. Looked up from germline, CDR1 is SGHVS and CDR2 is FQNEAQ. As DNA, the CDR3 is TGTGCCAGCAGCTTAACCCAGGGCCTATACACTGAAGCTTTCTTT. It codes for CASSLTQGLYTEAFF.

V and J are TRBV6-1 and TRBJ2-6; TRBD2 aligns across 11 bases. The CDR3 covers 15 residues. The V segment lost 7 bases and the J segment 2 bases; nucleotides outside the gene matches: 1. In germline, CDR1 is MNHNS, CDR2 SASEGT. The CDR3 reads CASILAGAGANVLTF. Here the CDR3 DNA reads TGTGCCAGCATACTAGCGGGGGCTGGGGCCAACGTCCTGACTTTC.

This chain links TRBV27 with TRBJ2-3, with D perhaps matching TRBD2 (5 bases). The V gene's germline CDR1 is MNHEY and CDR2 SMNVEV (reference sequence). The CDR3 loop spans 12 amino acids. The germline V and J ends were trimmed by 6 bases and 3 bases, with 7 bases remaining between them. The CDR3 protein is CASRTGTDTQYF. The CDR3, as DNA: TGTGCCAGCAGGACGGGAACAGATACGCAGTATTTT.